This T cell receptor (beta chain) appears in the sequencing data of a study of blood T cell repertoires in COVID-19. The overall study: Sites across the United States, Italy and Spain contributed samples from acute and convalescent COVID-19. PBMCs, B-cell-depleted T cells, or T cells were the source of the cDNA or gDNA that made up the material.

In the authors' methods: Reference gene primer amplification yielded estimated nucleated cell counts. Some clones are missing from TCRdb's copy, which holds only in-frame ones; the method was immunoSEQ multiplex PCR. The DNA was the basis for D and trimming; V, J and clone size are from that table. This sample yields over 75,000 clones, of which more than 70% are seen a single time; roughly 25% belongs to the top ten. In its sample, this clone was seen once. The CDR3 sequence is 17 residues long. Germline V lookup: CDR1 SGHVS, CDR2 FNYEAQ. Trimming at V came to 0 bases and at J to 5 bases, leaving 7 bases not matched to a gene.

Material: peripheral blood. J is TRBJ2-7 and V is TRBV7-6; 13 bases align to TRBD2. This clonotype was obtained from a human donor in a cohort sampled during active COVID-19. DNA for the CDR3: TGTGCCAGCAGCTTAGCGCATGGACTAGCGGGAGTGAACGAGCAGTACTTC. Protein: CASSLAHGLAGVNEQYF.